This record covers a single T cell receptor beta chain. The purity of all sorted populations exceeded 95%. This sample was taken from a study of beta chain features in type 1 diabetes. The whole isolated RNA underwent reverse transcription, so sequencing captured expressed TCRB transcripts. Assay: immunoSEQ multiplex PCR; the TCRdb copy retains only in-frame clones and omits some. This sample has about 110,000 clones, with about two fifths found just once. V lost 1 base and J 2 bases, leaving 11 bases between the germline ends. The CDR3 runs to 15 residues. Germline CDR1 SGHTA, CDR2 FQGNSA. V and J are TRBV7-2 and TRBJ2-5; D is perhaps TRBD2 (6 bases). The TCR was taken from a woman aged 18-29 years in good health. Source material: stem cell memory CD4+ T cells from blood. The CDR3 DNA is TGTGCCAGCAGCTTAGGGCTAGCGAGACAAGAGACCCAGTACTTC. Translation gives CASSLGLARQETQYF.